This T cell receptor beta chain was identified in a study of Ad26.COV2.S vaccination and SARS-CoV-2 variants. Study details: The donor was enrolled in the Ad26.COV2.S arm of the COV1001 trial. Into the muscle, Ad26.COV2.S was dosed once or twice, 56 days apart.

This clone was seen a single time. Its antigen remains unknown. Whole-study results and caveats: Among vaccine recipients, spike-specific TCR breadth exceeded that of placebo recipients.

TCRdb keeps only in-frame clones here, not all; method: immunoSEQ multiplex PCR. Counted here are about 320,000 clones, approximately 80% occurring once; the ten biggest clones make up around 2.2%. Noted treatment: around 19 received Ad26.COV2.S at low or high dose, single or two shots; several received placebo; per-sample allocation not given. Day 63 after the first injection of vaccine or placebo was the sampling time. The sequencing used peripheral blood, collected in a trial of Ad26.COV2.S vaccine versus placebo. The sequence was obtained from a person between 18 and 60 years old who received the Ad26.COV2.S COVID-19 vaccine or a placebo.

The DNA of the CDR3 is TGTGCCAGCAGTGAGGTGGCTGGGGCCAACGTCCTGACTTTC. Encoded protein: CASSEVAGANVLTF. This chain uses TRBV28 with TRBJ2-6; D is undetermined. V gave up 5 bases and J gave up 2 bases, with 7 bases separating them. CDR3 length: 14 amino acids. CDR1 MDHEN and CDR2 SYDVKM come from the germline V gene.